Listed here is a single T cell receptor (beta chain). The antigen remains unidentified. The data derive from a study of T cell responses to AZD1222 COVID-19 vaccine. General observations from the study: Reports indicate that nearly half of spike-specific TCRs are directed at unmutated variant regions. Donors in the cohort were predominantly white British and more often female, and clonal diversity was possibly underestimated.

Assay used: immunoSEQ multiplex PCR; TCRdb lists only in-frame clones, some missing. The sample lists 120,000 or so clones, roughly four fifths occurring once. The TCR originated in an adult in good health. Sequencing was performed on peripheral blood, taken on day 0 of AZD1222 vaccination.

The CDR3 loop reads CATSRDHGETQYF. The CDR3 DNA reads TGTGCCACCAGCAGAGATCACGGGGAGACCCAGTACTTC. The V gene is TRBV15, the J gene TRBJ2-5; no definite D call. CDR1 is LNHNV, CDR2 YYDKDF, per germline (reference sequence). This CDR3 has 13 residues. The V end lost 0 bases, the J end lost 5 bases, and 7 bases lay between the germline ends.